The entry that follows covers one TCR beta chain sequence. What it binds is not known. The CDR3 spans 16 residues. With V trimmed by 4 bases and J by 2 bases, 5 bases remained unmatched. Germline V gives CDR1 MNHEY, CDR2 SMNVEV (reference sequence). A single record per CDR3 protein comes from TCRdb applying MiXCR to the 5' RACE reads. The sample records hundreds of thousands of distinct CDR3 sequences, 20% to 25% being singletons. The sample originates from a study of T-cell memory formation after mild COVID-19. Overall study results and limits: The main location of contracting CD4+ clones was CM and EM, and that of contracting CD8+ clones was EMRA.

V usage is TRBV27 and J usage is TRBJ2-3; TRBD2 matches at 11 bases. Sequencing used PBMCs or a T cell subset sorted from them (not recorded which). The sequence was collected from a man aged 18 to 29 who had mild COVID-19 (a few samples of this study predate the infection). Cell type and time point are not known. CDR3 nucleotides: TGTGCCAGCAGTTGGCTAGCGGGGGGTTTCACAGATACGCAGTATTTT. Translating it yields CASSWLAGGFTDTQYF.